The 24 T cell receptor beta chains listed next were all sequenced from one sample in a study of blood T cell repertoires in COVID-19. Libraries were prepared by immunoSEQ multiplex PCR; TCRdb keeps only in-frame clonotypes and omits some of them. The sample has 350,000 to 450,000 clones, more than 85% seen once. Sequenced sample: PBMCs or T cells enriched from blood (not recorded which). The receptors come from a middle-aged woman who had been exposed to COVID-19.

DNA for the CDR3: TGTGCCACTCGGGGGGACAGGGTACTCAATGAGCAGTTCTTC. Amino acids: CATRGDRVLNEQFF. The gene calls are TRBV19 and TRBJ2-1; TRBD1 aligns across 9 bases. The CDR3 runs 14 residues. Germline V gene data show CDR1 as LNHDA and CDR2 as SQIVND (reference sequence). The ends lost 10 bases at V and 6 bases at J; junction bases unmatched: 10. The whole variable domain, remainder taken from reference TRBV19 and TRBJ2-1, is DGGITQSPKYLFRKEGQNVTLSCEQNLNHDAMYWYRQDPGQGLRLIYYSQIVNDFQKGDIAEGYSVSREKKESFPLTVTSAQKNPTAFYLCATRGDRVLNEQFFGPGTRLTVL.

The CDR3 DNA sequence: TGCGCCAGCAGCCCCGGGGGGCAGAACACTGAAGCTTTCTTT. Amino acids: CASSPGGQNTEAFF. The rearrangement joins TRBV10-2 to TRBJ1-1; possible D gene TRBD1, 6 bases. V lost 6 bases and J 1 base, leaving 12 bases between the germline ends. CDR1 is WSHSY and CDR2 is SAAADI in the germline V gene. The CDR3 consists of 14 residues.

The genes are TRBV3-1 (or the pseudogene TRBV3-2) and TRBJ2-1; TRBD2 agrees at 11 bases. Per germline, CDR1 LGHDT and CDR2 YNNKEL (reference sequence). This CDR3 is 16 amino acids long. The V gene end was trimmed by 5 bases and the J gene end by 5 bases; junction bases not matched to a gene: 8. The CDR3 DNA sequence: TGTGCCAGCAGCTGGGCGGGGACTAGCGGCGACAATGAGCAGTTCTTC. It is translated as CASSWAGTSGDNEQFF.

V gene TRBV7-8 combines with J gene TRBJ1-6; 8 positions match TRBD1. In germline, CDR1 is SGHVS, CDR2 FQNEAQ. This CDR3 has 17 amino acids. The V gene end was trimmed by 2 bases and the J gene end by 0 bases; junction bases not matched to a gene: 3. The CDR3 reads CASSLSGQASYNSPLHF. The CDR3 nucleotides read TGTGCCAGCAGCTTATCGGGACAGGCCTCCTATAATTCACCCCTCCACTTT.

The V call is TRBV12-3 or TRBV12-4, the J call TRBJ1-2; 8 bases are shared with TRBD1. The junction had 4 bases not matched to a gene; V was cut back by 5 bases and J by 8 bases. The CDR3 extends over 12 amino acids. The CDR3 loop reads CASSRDRFGYTF. In nucleotides, the CDR3 is TGTGCCAGCAGTCGGGACAGGTTCGGCTACACCTTC.

The chain combines TRBV12-5 with TRBJ2-1; 7 positions agree with TRBD2. Unmatched junction bases numbered 14, after V lost 7 bases and J lost 8 bases. The CDR3 runs to 15 residues. The germline V gene encodes CDR1 LGHNT and CDR2 FRNRAP. CDR3 in DNA: TGTGCTAGTGCCTCCGCTAGCGGCCCTTGGGATGAGCAGTTCTTC. It specifies CASASASGPWDEQFF.

This clone was observed once. This chain connects TRBV13 to TRBJ1-1, with unresolved D. Trimming took 5 bases from V and 1 from J, leaving 14 bases between them. Looked up from germline, CDR1 is PRHDT and CDR2 is FYEKMQ (reference sequence). This CDR3 region has 15 residues. CDR3 loop: CASSNEGNSNTEAFF. The DNA of the CDR3 is TGTGCCAGCAGCAATGAGGGCAACTCGAACACTGAAGCTTTCTTT.

A single count supports this clone. The chain is built from TRBV6-5 and TRBJ2-1; weak D call: TRBD2 (5 bases). Deletions cut 2 bases from V and 4 bases from J, with 12 bases between. Germline V lookup: CDR1 MNHEY, CDR2 SVGAGI. The CDR3 length is 15 residues. The CDR3, as DNA: TGTGCCAGCAGTTACAGTGGGAGCGGTTACAATGAGCAGTTCTTC. It codes for CASSYSGSGYNEQFF.

This clone has more than one count but fewer than ten. CDR3 region: CASSQEAGDWGQPQHF. CDR3 DNA: TGTGCCAGCAGCCAAGAAGCAGGGGATTGGGGGCAGCCCCAGCATTTT. This chain connects TRBV4-2 to TRBJ1-5; the D gene is possibly TRBD1 (6 bases). Trimming pared 0 bases from V and 7 bases from J, leaving 16 bases between. This CDR3 spans 16 amino acids. Germline loops: CDR1 LGHNA, CDR2 YNFKEQ.

V and J are TRBV3-1 (or the pseudogene TRBV3-2) and TRBJ1-2, with 9 bases that match TRBD1. The germline CDR1 and CDR2 sequences are LGHDT and YNNKEL (reference sequence). The junction had 9 bases not matched to a gene; V was cut back by 4 bases and J by 6 bases. This CDR3 region has 15 residues. CDR3 sequence (DNA): TGTGCCAGCAGCCGCTACCGGACAGGGGAAAATGGCTACACCTTC. It is translated as CASSRYRTGENGYTF.

The genes are TRBV15 and TRBJ2-3, with 8 bases fitting TRBD1. The CDR3 length is 16 residues. V dropped 1 base and J dropped 5; count of bases not matched to a gene: 8. Per the germline V gene, CDR1 is LNHNV and CDR2 is YYDKDF (reference sequence). Here the CDR3 DNA reads TGTGCCACCAGCAGAGGAACAGGGGGACGCCGAGATACGCAGTATTTT. This codes for CATSRGTGGRRDTQYF.

Here the CDR3 reads CASSLKGSQTTEAFF. The CDR3 DNA follows: TGTGCCAGCAGCTTAAAAGGGAGTCAAACGACTGAAGCTTTCTTT. The chain uses TRBV7-9 and TRBJ1-1; the D is unclear. The germline V gene encodes CDR1 SEHNR and CDR2 FQNEAQ (reference sequence). Trimming took off 2 bases at V and 5 bases at J, with 15 bases between the two ends. This CDR3 has 15 amino acids.

The chain combines TRBV7-2 with TRBJ2-5, with D maybe TRBD1 (5 bases). CDR1 and CDR2 (germline): SGHTA, FQGNSA. The V end was cut by 0 bases, the J end by 4 bases, with 12 bases between. This CDR3 has 15 amino acids. CDR3 sequence reads: CASSLANRLIETQYF. The CDR3 DNA is TGTGCCAGCAGCTTAGCGAACAGGCTAATAGAGACCCAGTACTTC.

The chain recombines TRBV6-1 with TRBJ2-1; 10 nucleotides align to TRBD2. The CDR3 loop spans 18 amino acids. The V gene's germline CDR1 is MNHNS and CDR2 SASEGT. V dropped 0 bases and J dropped 4; count of bases not matched to a gene: 9. The CDR3 reads CASSEALFRTSGYNEQFF. The CDR3 DNA reads TGTGCCAGCAGTGAAGCGCTTTTTCGGACTAGCGGTTACAATGAGCAGTTCTTC.

The chain links TRBV7-9 to TRBJ2-6, with 7 positions matching TRBD1. V shed 0 bases and J 4 bases; nucleotides not matched to a gene: 9. The CDR3 is 18 residues long. Germline V gene sequence: CDR1 SEHNR, CDR2 FQNEAQ (reference sequence). The CDR3 sequence is CASSLAGQAFSGANVLTF. The CDR3 DNA is TGTGCCAGCAGCTTAGCCGGACAGGCTTTTTCGGGGGCCAACGTCCTGACTTTC.

The chain is built from TRBV16 and TRBJ1-1; 8 positions match TRBD1. J lost 5 bases, V lost 2 bases, and 10 bases had no gene match. The V gene's germline CDR1 is KGHSY and CDR2 FQNENV. This CDR3 spans 16 amino acids. CDR3 nucleotides: TGTGCCAGCAGCCAACTGGCCAACAGGGACAGGACTGAAGCTTTCTTT. It specifies CASSQLANRDRTEAFF.

This sequence joins TRBV18 and TRBJ2-1, with 9 positions matching TRBD2. With V trimmed by 3 bases and J by 7 bases, 7 bases remained unmatched. Germline lookup yields CDR1 KGHSH and CDR2 LQKENI. There are 15 residues in the CDR3. The CDR3 sequence is CASSPRGGAWNEQFF. As DNA, the CDR3 is TGTGCCAGCTCACCGCGGGGGGGGGCCTGGAATGAGCAGTTCTTC.

The V and J genes are TRBV9 and TRBJ1-2; a weak D match, TRBD1 (5 bases). Between the trimmed V and J ends, which lost 0 bases and 3 bases, there was a span of 12 bases. The CDR3 totals 15 residues. The germline V gene has CDR1 SGDLS and CDR2 YYNGEE. CDR3 residues: CASSVEGLGDYGYTF. Written as DNA, the CDR3 is TGTGCCAGCAGCGTAGAGGGACTCGGGGACTATGGCTACACCTTC.

The chain has TRBV5-4 and TRBJ1-2; unclear D gene. Trimming stripped 1 base from V and 4 bases from J, with 8 bases between. This CDR3 has 13 residues. The germline CDR1 and CDR2 sequences are SGHNT and YYREEE (reference sequence). The CDR3 sequence is CASSLRLGYGYTF. The CDR3 DNA is TGTGCCAGCAGCTTGCGGCTAGGCTATGGCTACACCTTC.

This clone is a singleton in its sample. CDR3 sequence (DNA): TGTGCCAGCAGTGAAGGAGGAGACAGGGGCTATGGCTACACCTTC. Amino acids: CASSEGGDRGYGYTF. The gene calls are TRBV2 and TRBJ1-2; TRBD1 agrees at 8 bases. Germline V gives CDR1 SNHLY, CDR2 FYNNEI. The CDR3 is made up of 15 amino acids. The junction had 5 bases not matched to a gene; V was cut back by 1 base and J by 4 bases.

V and J are TRBV7-2 and TRBJ1-1, with D unclear. CDR1 and CDR2 from the germline V gene are SGHTA and FQGNSA. The CDR3 contains 13 residues. With 5 bases removed from V and 8 bases from J, the gap between germline ends came to 15 bases. The CDR3 here is CASSQVPGREAFF. CDR3 nucleotides: TGTGCCAGCAGCCAAGTCCCAGGCAGAGAAGCTTTCTTT. The entire variable domain, with the rest obtained from reference TRBV7-2 and TRBJ1-1, is as follows: GAGVSQSPSNKVTEKGKDVELRCDPISGHTALYWYRQSLGQGLEFLIYFQGNSAPDKSGLPSDRFSAERTGGSVSTLTIQRTQQEDSAVYLCASSQVPGREAFFGQGTRLTVV.

J is TRBJ1-5 and V is TRBV7-8, with D maybe TRBD1 (6 bases). V shed 1 base and J shed 6 bases, with 16 bases lying between them. This CDR3 has 16 amino acids. CDR1 and CDR2 (germline): SGHVS, FQNEAQ. The CDR3 sequence: CASSLVVRGGVQPQHF. In nucleotides, the CDR3 is TGTGCCAGCAGCTTAGTGGTTAGGGGGGGCGTTCAGCCCCAGCATTTT.

The chain couples TRBV7-3 to TRBJ2-3; 9 nucleotides align to TRBD1. With V trimmed by 5 bases and J by 1 base, 1 base remained unmatched. The germline V gene has CDR1 SGHTA and CDR2 FQGTGA. The CDR3 spans 14 residues. The CDR3 region is CASSGTGRTDTQYF. The CDR3, as DNA: TGTGCCAGCAGCGGGACAGGGCGCACAGATACGCAGTATTTT. The full variable domain, in which reference TRBV7-3 and TRBJ2-3 provide the parts outside the CDR3, is GAGVSQTPSNKVTEKGKYVELRCDPISGHTALYWYRQSLGQGPEFLIYFQGTGAADDSGLPNDRFFAVRPEGSVSTLKIQRTERGDSAVYLCASSGTGRTDTQYFGPGTRLTVL.

The J gene is TRBJ2-1, the V gene TRBV30; TRBD2 agrees at 9 bases. The junction had 6 bases not matched to a gene; V was cut back by 0 bases and J by 3 bases. Germline V gene lookup returns CDR1 GTSNPN and CDR2 SVGIG (reference sequence). The CDR3 runs to 16 residues. CDR3 protein: CAWSVRAGGFYNEQFF. The CDR3 region has the DNA TGTGCCTGGAGTGTTCGGGCGGGGGGGTTCTACAATGAGCAGTTCTTC. Based on the CDR3 plus reference TRBV30 and TRBJ2-1, the full variable domain is SQTIHQWPATLVQPVGSPLSLECTVEGTSNPNLYWYRQAAGRGLQLLFYSVGIGQISSEVPQNLSASRPQDRQFILSSKKLLLSDSGFYLCAWSVRAGGFYNEQFFGPGTRLTVL.